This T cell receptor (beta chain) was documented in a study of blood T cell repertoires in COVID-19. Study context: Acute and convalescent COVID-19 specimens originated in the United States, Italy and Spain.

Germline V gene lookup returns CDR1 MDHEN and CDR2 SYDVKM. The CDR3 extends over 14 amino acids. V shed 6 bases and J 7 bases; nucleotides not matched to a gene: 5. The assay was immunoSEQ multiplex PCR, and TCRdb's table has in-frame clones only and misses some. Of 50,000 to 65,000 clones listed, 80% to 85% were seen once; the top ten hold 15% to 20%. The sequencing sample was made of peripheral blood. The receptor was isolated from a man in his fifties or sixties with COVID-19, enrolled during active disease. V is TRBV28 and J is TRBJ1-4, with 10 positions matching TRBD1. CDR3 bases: TGTGCCAGCAGCCGGGACAGGGGACGTGAAAAACTGTTTTTT. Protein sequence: CASSRDRGREKLFF.